The 15 T cell receptor beta chains given below trace back to one sample, sequenced in a study of human T cells and chemical hapten exposure. Indicated time point: patch test 3, about 24 weeks after DPC sensitization. Treatment in this sample: therapeutic diphenylcyclopropenone sensitization with weekly scalp DPC. TCRdb itself ran the RACE reads through MiXCR, one entry per CDR3 protein. Among approximately 90,000 distinct CDR3 sequences, 27% were seen once, and the ten largest hold over 9%. The source material was whole blood, sampled in connection with sensitization to the hapten diphenylcyclopropenone (DPC). Source of these receptors: a man aged 40-49 years with alopecia areata. Some clones in this sample may be carry-over from other donors' samples.

CDR3 nucleotide sequence: TGCGCCAGCAGTCCCTCCGCCAGGGACTACGAGCAGTACTTC. It codes for CASSPSARDYEQYF. The chain is built from TRBV5-1 and TRBJ2-7; TRBD1 might be the D (5 bases). Trimming took 5 bases from V and 3 from J, leaving 15 bases between them. Germline-derived CDR1 and CDR2 are SGHRS and YFSETQ. The CDR3 length is 14 residues.

This clonotype has more than one count but fewer than ten. The J gene is TRBJ2-4, the V gene TRBV20-1; TRBD2 agrees at 7 bases. With V trimmed by 6 bases and J by 4 bases, 6 bases remained unmatched. Germline loops: CDR1 DFQATT, CDR2 SNEGSKA (reference sequence). This CDR3 is built from 13 residues. The CDR3 loop reads CSAEGDYKNIQYF. The CDR3 DNA reads TGCAGTGCGGAAGGGGACTATAAAAACATTCAGTACTTC.

The V and J genes are TRBV20-1 and TRBJ2-3, with D possibly matching TRBD2 (5 bases). The CDR3 is made up of 15 amino acids. Germline assignment: CDR1 DFQATT and CDR2 SNEGSKA (reference sequence). The V and J ends lost 6 bases and 0 bases respectively, with 16 bases between them. CDR3 DNA: TGCAGTGCCGAGCGAGCGGCACGTAGCACAGATACGCAGTATTTT. It specifies CSAERAARSTDTQYF.

The chain joins TRBV4-3 to TRBJ2-2; maybe TRBD2 (6 bases). CDR1 LGHNA and CDR2 YSLEER come from the germline V gene. V was clipped by 4 bases and J by 3 bases, with 18 bases between them. This CDR3 spans 17 amino acids. CDR3 protein: CASSPSASSEHTGELFF. The DNA for the CDR3 is TGCGCCAGCAGCCCAAGTGCGTCTAGCGAACACACCGGGGAGCTGTTTTTT.

The chain carries TRBV28 and TRBJ2-3; 7 nucleotides match TRBD2. The germline CDR1 and CDR2 sequences are MDHEN and SYDVKM. V shed 8 bases, J shed 4 bases, and the junction held 6 bases outside the gene matches. The CDR3 is 13 amino acids. The CDR3 DNA reads TGTGCCAGCGCGACTAGCTTCGCAGATACGCAGTATTTT. It is translated as CASATSFADTQYF.

This clonotype was seen a handful of times. J is TRBJ2-1 and V is TRBV19; 10 positions agree with TRBD2. The CDR3 spans 13 residues. The V gene's germline CDR1 is LNHDA and CDR2 SQIVND (reference sequence). The CDR3 spells CASKVAGGGEQFF. The CDR3 DNA follows: TGTGCATCAAAGGTAGCGGGAGGTGGTGAGCAGTTCTTC.

The chain recombines TRBV20-1 with TRBJ2-3, with D possibly being TRBD2 (5 bases). The germline V and J ends were trimmed by 3 bases and 0 bases, with 16 bases remaining between them. Germline lookup yields CDR1 DFQATT and CDR2 SNEGSKA (reference sequence). This CDR3 is built from 16 residues. As DNA, the CDR3 is TGCAGTGCTAGCGTCCATGGAGGTCCCAGCACAGATACGCAGTATTTT. Translating it yields CSASVHGGPSTDTQYF.

This clonotype was counted many times. V and J are TRBV2 and TRBJ2-3; D not certain. V dropped 1 base and J dropped 5 bases, with 13 bases sitting between them. CDR1 and CDR2 from the germline V gene are SNHLY and FYNNEI. This CDR3 spans 15 amino acids. The CDR3 protein is CASSEETTSGDTQYF. The CDR3 DNA is TGTGCCAGCAGTGAAGAGACAACCTCGGGAGATACGCAGTATTTT.

As concerns this clonotype: Germline and junction disagree at one end, which may indicate a read error. The rearrangement links TRBV6-6 to TRBJ2-7, with D perhaps TRBD2 (5 bases). The CDR3 loop spans 14 amino acids. Germline V gene sequence: CDR1 MNHNY, CDR2 SVGAGI (reference sequence). CDR3 bases: TGTGACAGCAGTTACCCGGGGAGCTCCTACGAGCAGTACTTC. It is translated as CDSSYPGSSYEQYF.

This clonotype showed up just a few times. This rearrangement joins TRBV28 to TRBJ1-1; the D is unclear. This CDR3 spans 11 amino acids. CDR1 is MDHEN, CDR2 SYDVKM, per germline. Trimming took 8 bases from V and 0 from J, leaving 4 bases between them. This CDR3 reads CASALNTEAFF. CDR3 DNA sequence: TGTGCCAGCGCCTTGAACACTGAAGCTTTCTTT.

The chain combines TRBV2 with TRBJ2-1, with TRBD2 as a possible D gene (6 bases). Trimming left V 4 bases short and J 10 bases short, with 8 bases between. Germline V gives CDR1 SNHLY, CDR2 FYNNEI. The length of the CDR3 is 11 residues. The CDR3 region has the DNA TGTGCCAGCAGTGGGCTAGCGGAGCAGTTCTTC. This gives the protein CASSGLAEQFF.

This clonotype was observed a handful of times. The chain uses TRBV7-7 and TRBJ2-5, with 7 bases matching TRBD2. CDR3 length equals 14 residues. Germline CDR1 and CDR2: SSHAT and FNYEAQ (reference sequence). V lost 5 bases, J lost 5 bases, and 8 bases stayed unmatched. The CDR3 nucleotides are TGTGCCAGCAGCCTGAACCAGGGAGGGGAGACCCAGTACTTC. Its protein is CASSLNQGGETQYF.

J is TRBJ2-7 and V is TRBV12-3 or TRBV12-4; 8 bases are shared with TRBD1. V gave up 5 bases and J gave up 3 bases; unmatched junction bases: 6. This CDR3 region has 14 residues. The CDR3 DNA sequence: TGTGCCAGCAGTACCCGACAGGGGAACTACGAGCAGTACTTC. It is translated as CASSTRQGNYEQYF.

The gene calls are TRBV7-9 and TRBJ1-1; D unresolved. V dropped 1 base and J dropped 6 bases, with 12 bases sitting between them. The CDR3 totals 14 residues. Germline CDR1 and CDR2: SEHNR and FQNEAQ (reference sequence). The CDR3 is CASSLDPRSPEAFF. The CDR3 region has the DNA TGTGCCAGCAGCTTAGACCCCAGGTCACCTGAAGCTTTCTTT.

This clonotype was picked up a small number of times. V is TRBV2 and J is TRBJ1-4; D uncertain. Trimming left V 1 base short and J 10 bases short, with 13 bases between. Per the germline V gene, CDR1 is SNHLY and CDR2 is FYNNEI. CDR3 length: 14 amino acids. The chain's CDR3 is CASSEDTTPGKLFF. CDR3 sequence (DNA): TGTGCCAGCAGTGAAGACACCACACCAGGAAAACTGTTTTTT.